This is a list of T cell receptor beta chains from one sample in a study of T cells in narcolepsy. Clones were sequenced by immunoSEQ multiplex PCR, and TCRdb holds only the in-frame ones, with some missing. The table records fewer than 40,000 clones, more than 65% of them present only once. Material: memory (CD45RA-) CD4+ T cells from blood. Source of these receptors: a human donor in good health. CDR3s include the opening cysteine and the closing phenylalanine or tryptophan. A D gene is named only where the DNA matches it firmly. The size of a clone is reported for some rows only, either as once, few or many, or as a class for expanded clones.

CDR3nt: TGTGCCAGCAGTCAGGATAGAGATCGAGAGACCCAGTACTTC
CDR3aa: CASSQDRDRETQYF
abundance: -
j_gene: TRBJ2-5
d_gene: -
v_gene: TRBV5-8

CDR3nt: TGTGCCAGCAGCGCTCAAGCTCGGGGGGACACCGGGGAGCTGTTTTTT
CDR3aa: CASSAQARGDTGELFF
abundance: few
j_gene: TRBJ2-2
d_gene: TRBD2
v_gene: TRBV9

CDR3nt: TGCGCCAGCAGCGTAGCTCCGACAGGGGGCGGGACCGGGGAGCTGTTTTTT
CDR3aa: CASSVAPTGGGTGELFF
abundance: -
j_gene: TRBJ2-2
d_gene: TRBD1
v_gene: TRBV5-1

CDR3nt: TGTGCCAGCAGTGCCGACTACCCCAGAGCGGGGTACACCTTC
CDR3aa: CASSADYPRAGYTF
abundance: few
j_gene: TRBJ1-2
d_gene: -
v_gene: TRBV25-1

CDR3nt: TGTGCCTGGAGTGGTGGAGGCAATCAGCCCCAGCATTTT
CDR3aa: CAWSGGGNQPQHF
abundance: few
j_gene: TRBJ1-5
d_gene: -
v_gene: TRBV30

CDR3nt: TGTGCCTGGAGACACTCTGGAAACACCATATATTTT
CDR3aa: CAWRHSGNTIYF
abundance: -
j_gene: TRBJ1-3
d_gene: -
v_gene: TRBV30

CDR3nt: TGTGCCAGCAGGGCGAATGAGCAGTTCTTC
CDR3aa: CASRANEQFF
abundance: -
j_gene: TRBJ2-1
d_gene: -
v_gene: TRBV28

CDR3nt: TGCGCCAGCAGAGCTACCGGGACACCTAACACCGGGGAGCTGTTTTTT
CDR3aa: CASRATGTPNTGELFF
abundance: -
j_gene: TRBJ2-2
d_gene: -
v_gene: TRBV5-1

CDR3nt: TGCGCCAGCAGCCTGTCTCTCGGGACAGGGAATTTCGATGAGCAGTTCTTC
CDR3aa: CASSLSLGTGNFDEQFF
abundance: -
j_gene: TRBJ2-1
d_gene: TRBD1
v_gene: TRBV4-1

CDR3nt: TGCACCAGCAGCCAAGTACGTGGGGAACCCTACAATGAGCAGTTCTTC
CDR3aa: CTSSQVRGEPYNEQFF
abundance: -
j_gene: TRBJ2-1
d_gene: -
v_gene: TRBV1

CDR3nt: TGTGCCAGCAGCTTAGGGACGGCGAAAGAGACCCAGTACTTC
CDR3aa: CASSLGTAKETQYF
abundance: -
j_gene: TRBJ2-5
d_gene: -
v_gene: TRBV7-8

CDR3nt: TGTGCCAGCAGCGGTCTTCCAGGCTCCGGGGAGCTGTTTTTT
CDR3aa: CASSGLPGSGELFF
abundance: -
j_gene: TRBJ2-2
d_gene: -
v_gene: TRBV5-6

CDR3nt: TGTGCCAGAAGTCTTGACAGGGGGCCAAGCGACTACGAGCAGTACTTC
CDR3aa: CARSLDRGPSDYEQYF
abundance: -
j_gene: TRBJ2-7
d_gene: TRBD1
v_gene: TRBV5-3

CDR3nt: TGTGCCAGCAGCTTTCAACTCAACACCGGGGAGCTGTTTTTT
CDR3aa: CASSFQLNTGELFF
abundance: -
j_gene: TRBJ2-2
d_gene: -
v_gene: TRBV7-8

CDR3nt: TGTGCCTGGAGTCTCTTGACTAGCGGGGCTCGGGATACGCAGTATTTT
CDR3aa: CAWSLLTSGARDTQYF
abundance: -
j_gene: TRBJ2-3
d_gene: TRBD2
v_gene: TRBV30

CDR3nt: TGTGCCAGCTCTTCCGGGTCGGGCTACACCTTC
CDR3aa: CASSSGSGYTF
abundance: few
j_gene: TRBJ1-2
d_gene: -
v_gene: TRBV2

CDR3nt: TGTGCCAGCAGTTACGCCAGGAGCTCTGGAAACACCATATATTTT
CDR3aa: CASSYARSSGNTIYF
abundance: -
j_gene: TRBJ1-3
d_gene: -
v_gene: TRBV6-5

CDR3nt: TGTGCCACCAGCCCAGCGGGAGGGCGACAGGCTCTGGATACGCAGTATTTT
CDR3aa: CATSPAGGRQALDTQYF
abundance: -
j_gene: TRBJ2-3
d_gene: TRBD2
v_gene: TRBV15

CDR3nt: TGTGCCAGCAACAGGGCCGTCAACTATGGCTACACCTTC
CDR3aa: CASNRAVNYGYTF
abundance: -
j_gene: TRBJ1-2
d_gene: -
v_gene: TRBV6-1

CDR3nt: TGTGCCAGCAGCTTAGATTATAGGTGGTTGGGACAGGGCTTGCGGGAGCAGTACTTC
CDR3aa: CASSLDYRWLGQGLREQYF
abundance: -
j_gene: TRBJ2-7
d_gene: TRBD1
v_gene: TRBV11-2

CDR3nt: TGCAGCGTTGAAGGGAGCGGGGGGGCCGGGGAGCTGTTTTTT
CDR3aa: CSVEGSGGAGELFF
abundance: few
j_gene: TRBJ2-2
d_gene: TRBD2
v_gene: TRBV29-1

CDR3nt: TGTGCCAGTAGTATCGGGGGACCCCAAGAGACCCAGTACTTC
CDR3aa: CASSIGGPQETQYF
abundance: -
j_gene: TRBJ2-5
d_gene: -
v_gene: TRBV19

CDR3nt: TGTGCCAGCAGTACTATAGAAAAACTGTTTTTT
CDR3aa: CASSTIEKLFF
abundance: -
j_gene: TRBJ1-4
d_gene: -
v_gene: TRBV6-1

CDR3nt: TGTGCCAGCAGGATTGCGCAGGCCTATGAAGCTTTCTTT
CDR3aa: CASRIAQAYEAFF
abundance: -
j_gene: TRBJ1-1
d_gene: -
v_gene: TRBV6-1

CDR3nt: TGTGCCATCAGTGAGTCGACAGGGGCCCACTACGAGCAGTACTTC
CDR3aa: CAISESTGAHYEQYF
abundance: few
j_gene: TRBJ2-7
d_gene: TRBD1
v_gene: TRBV10-3

CDR3nt: TGTGCCAGCAGCTTCTACGGGGAAGAGACCCAGTACTTC
CDR3aa: CASSFYGEETQYF
abundance: -
j_gene: TRBJ2-5
d_gene: -
v_gene: TRBV7-9

CDR3nt: TGTGCTAGTGGTCCGCCGATCGGGACAGGTCCCTATGAAAAACTGTTTTTT
CDR3aa: CASGPPIGTGPYEKLFF
abundance: -
j_gene: TRBJ1-4
d_gene: TRBD1
v_gene: TRBV12-5

CDR3nt: TGCAGCGTTGGAACCGGGACCGCGACGTATGGCTACACCTTC
CDR3aa: CSVGTGTATYGYTF
abundance: -
j_gene: TRBJ1-2
d_gene: -
v_gene: TRBV29-1

CDR3nt: TGTGCCTGGAGTGTCCTCGGGACAGGGGGCTATGGCTACACCTTC
CDR3aa: CAWSVLGTGGYGYTF
abundance: -
j_gene: TRBJ1-2
d_gene: TRBD1
v_gene: TRBV30

CDR3nt: TGTGCCAGCAGCCCCGGGGCAGGGGGCGAGCAGTACTTC
CDR3aa: CASSPGAGGEQYF
abundance: -
j_gene: TRBJ2-7
d_gene: TRBD1
v_gene: TRBV7-9

CDR3nt: TGTGCCAGCAGTGTTGAAGGAGACTATGGCTACACCTTC
CDR3aa: CASSVEGDYGYTF
abundance: -
j_gene: TRBJ1-2
d_gene: -
v_gene: TRBV6-5

CDR3nt: TGTGCCAGCTCTGCCCTGCAGGGGGGGAGTTACTTC
CDR3aa: CASSALQGGSYF
abundance: -
j_gene: TRBJ2-7
d_gene: -
v_gene: TRBV28

CDR3nt: TGTGCCAGCAGTGAAGCTCGGGACGGGAGAAACACCATATATTTT
CDR3aa: CASSEARDGRNTIYF
abundance: few
j_gene: TRBJ1-3
d_gene: -
v_gene: TRBV6-1

CDR3nt: TGTGCCTGGAGTGTGCCCGGGACTAGCGGATACCAGAGCTCCTACAATGAGCAGTTCTTC
CDR3aa: CAWSVPGTSGYQSSYNEQFF
abundance: -
j_gene: TRBJ2-1
d_gene: TRBD2
v_gene: TRBV30

CDR3nt: TGTGCCAGCAGATTCCTTGGGGAAGTTGGCTACACCTTC
CDR3aa: CASRFLGEVGYTF
abundance: -
j_gene: TRBJ1-2
d_gene: -
v_gene: TRBV6-1

CDR3nt: TGTGCCAGCAGGTCACGGGGGGTCTCTGCTGGCTACACCTTC
CDR3aa: CASRSRGVSAGYTF
abundance: once
j_gene: TRBJ1-2
d_gene: -
v_gene: TRBV25-1

CDR3nt: TGTGCCAGTAGTAGGCAGGGGACACCTTCAGCCAACGTCCTGACTTTC
CDR3aa: CASSRQGTPSANVLTF
abundance: -
j_gene: TRBJ2-6
d_gene: -
v_gene: TRBV19

CDR3nt: TGTGCCAGCAGCTTGGAGTGGGGTCGGTCTGGAAACACCATATATTTT
CDR3aa: CASSLEWGRSGNTIYF
abundance: -
j_gene: TRBJ1-3
d_gene: -
v_gene: TRBV5-5

CDR3nt: TGTGCCAGCAGCCGAGGGGGGCCAACTAATGAAAAACTGTTTTTT
CDR3aa: CASSRGGPTNEKLFF
abundance: -
j_gene: TRBJ1-4
d_gene: -
v_gene: TRBV28

CDR3nt: TGCGCCAGCAGTGATATTCGGATGCCCTTGGACAATGAGCAGTTCTTC
CDR3aa: CASSDIRMPLDNEQFF
abundance: -
j_gene: TRBJ2-1
d_gene: -
v_gene: TRBV10-1

CDR3nt: TGTGCCAGTACCCCGCCGCGGCAGTCGAACACCGGGGAGCTGTTTTTT
CDR3aa: CASTPPRQSNTGELFF
abundance: -
j_gene: TRBJ2-2
d_gene: -
v_gene: TRBV19

CDR3nt: TGTGCCAGTAGTATAGGTTCCGGACAGGGATCCCACGAGCAGTACTTC
CDR3aa: CASSIGSGQGSHEQYF
abundance: -
j_gene: TRBJ2-7
d_gene: TRBD1
v_gene: TRBV19

CDR3nt: TGTGCCGGTAGCTTGTACGAGCAGTACTTC
CDR3aa: CAGSLYEQYF
abundance: few
j_gene: TRBJ2-7
d_gene: -
v_gene: TRBV19

CDR3nt: TGTGCCAGCAGCGTAGGACTGCTCGGAAACACCATATATTTT
CDR3aa: CASSVGLLGNTIYF
abundance: -
j_gene: TRBJ1-3
d_gene: -
v_gene: TRBV9

CDR3nt: TGTGCCAGCTCACAAGGGACAGACTATGGCTACACCTTC
CDR3aa: CASSQGTDYGYTF
abundance: few
j_gene: TRBJ1-2
d_gene: TRBD1
v_gene: TRBV18

CDR3nt: TGCGCCAGCAGCTTGGGGCTAGCGGGGGGCAACACCGGGGAGCTGTTTTTT
CDR3aa: CASSLGLAGGNTGELFF
abundance: -
j_gene: TRBJ2-2
d_gene: TRBD2
v_gene: TRBV5-1

CDR3nt: TGTGCCAGCAGCCACGCGGGCAGGGATCAACAGCCCCAGCATTTT
CDR3aa: CASSHAGRDQQPQHF
abundance: -
j_gene: TRBJ1-5
d_gene: -
v_gene: TRBV5-6

CDR3nt: TGCGCCAGCAGCAGAGGACAGGGCGGGGATGGCTACACCTTC
CDR3aa: CASSRGQGGDGYTF
abundance: -
j_gene: TRBJ1-2
d_gene: TRBD1
v_gene: TRBV5-1

CDR3nt: TGTGCCTGGAGGACTAGAAACGATGGCTACACCTTC
CDR3aa: CAWRTRNDGYTF
abundance: -
j_gene: TRBJ1-2
d_gene: -
v_gene: TRBV30

CDR3nt: TGCGCCAGCAGACTCACCAGCGCTAGCACAGATACGCAGTATTTT
CDR3aa: CASRLTSASTDTQYF
abundance: -
j_gene: TRBJ2-3
d_gene: -
v_gene: TRBV10-2

CDR3nt: TGCAGCGTTGATTACAGGGGACAAGAGACCCAGTACTTC
CDR3aa: CSVDYRGQETQYF
abundance: once
j_gene: TRBJ2-5
d_gene: TRBD1
v_gene: TRBV29-1

CDR3nt: TGTGCCAGCAGCGCCGGGTTACTAGCGGGAGTAAATGAGCAGTTCTTC
CDR3aa: CASSAGLLAGVNEQFF
abundance: once
j_gene: TRBJ2-1
d_gene: TRBD2
v_gene: TRBV5-4

CDR3nt: TGTGCCAGCAGCTTAGCAGGTGGCTACGAGCAGTACTTC
CDR3aa: CASSLAGGYEQYF
abundance: few
j_gene: TRBJ2-7
d_gene: -
v_gene: TRBV7-9